Described below is a single T cell receptor beta chain sequence and its context. Its antigen is not identified. These data belong to a study of cytomegalovirus exposure and HLA in healthy donors. Study-wide context: An earlier analysis identified approximately 120 million unique TCR beta sequences in 150 million to 200 million T cells. General observations from the study: In vitro confirmation showed three CMV-associated chains to be CMV antigen specific. Immune exposure was documented only through CMV serostatus.

The donors, nominally healthy at sampling, likely had unrecorded immune exposures. Primers: 60 Vbeta forward and 13 Jbeta reverse. Generated by immunoSEQ multiplex PCR, the TCRdb table keeps only in-frame clones and is missing some. Among around 220,000 clones listed, 75% to 80% were seen once. The CDR3 runs 17 residues. The origin of this receptor is a man aged 18-30 years in good health and CMV-seronegative. The specimen sequenced was PBMCs. The rearrangement joins TRBV21-1 to TRBJ2-4; the table names TRBD2, a call not compared with the DNA. TRBV21-1 is given as a pseudogene. This chain's CDR3 is CASSKMGGEIAKNIQYF. The CDR3 DNA sequence: TGTGCCAGCAGCAAAATGGGCGGGGAGATAGCCAAAAACATTCAGTACTTC.